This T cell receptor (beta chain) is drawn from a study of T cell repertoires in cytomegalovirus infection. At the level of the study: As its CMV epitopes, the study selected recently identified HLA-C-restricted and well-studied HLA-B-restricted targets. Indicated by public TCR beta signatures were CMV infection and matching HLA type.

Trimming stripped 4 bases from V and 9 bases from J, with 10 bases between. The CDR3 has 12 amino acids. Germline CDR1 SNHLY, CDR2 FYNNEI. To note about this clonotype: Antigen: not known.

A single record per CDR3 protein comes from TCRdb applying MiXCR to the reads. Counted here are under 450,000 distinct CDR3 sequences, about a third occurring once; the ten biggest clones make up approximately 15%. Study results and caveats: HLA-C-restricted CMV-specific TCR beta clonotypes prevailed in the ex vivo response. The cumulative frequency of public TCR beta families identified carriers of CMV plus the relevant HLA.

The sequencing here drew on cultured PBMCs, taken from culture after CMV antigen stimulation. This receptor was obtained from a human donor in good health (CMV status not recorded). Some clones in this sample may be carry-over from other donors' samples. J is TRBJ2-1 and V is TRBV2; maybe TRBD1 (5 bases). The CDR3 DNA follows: TGTGCCAGCAGTGGAGACAGTGGTGAGCAGTTCTTC. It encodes CASSGDSGEQFF.